This T cell receptor (beta chain) was sequenced for a study of post-analysis software for immune sequencing data. Study-wide results and caveats: In patients, TRBV5-6, TRBV5-1 and TRBV20-1 belonged to four or five TRBV segments found more frequently than in controls.

Deletions cut 4 bases from V and 1 base from J, with 8 bases between. CDR3 length equals 14 residues. Germline CDR1 and CDR2: SGHRS and YFSETQ. Unique molecular identifiers were built into the TCR beta cDNA libraries. TCRdb passed the PCR reads through MiXCR, listing each CDR3 protein once. The sample has hundreds of thousands of distinct CDR3 sequences; 59% are singletons. On this clonotype itself: Its antigen is currently unknown.

Sequenced: blood. This chain joins TRBV5-1 and TRBJ1-4; TRBD1 might be the D (6 bases). This receptor was taken from a girl aged 2-10 years with multiple sclerosis. The CDR3 DNA is TGCGCCAGCAGCGACAGGAAAACTAATGAAAAACTGTTTTTT. Its translation: CASSDRKTNEKLFF.